This T cell receptor beta chain was sequenced in a study of blood T cell repertoires in COVID-19. Only in-frame clones appear in the TCRdb table, and some are missing; sequencing was by immunoSEQ multiplex PCR. The table has roughly 250,000 clones, more than 75% seen once. The germline V gene encodes CDR1 SGHDT and CDR2 YYEEEE. Trimming cost V 0 bases and J 5 bases, with 16 bases left between them. The CDR3 sequence is 16 residues long. This clone was observed a single time. The sequencing sample was made of PBMCs or T cells enriched from blood (not recorded which). The TCR originated in a woman between 40 and 50 years old with acute COVID-19. The genes are TRBV5-6 and TRBJ2-3, with D possibly TRBD1 on 7 matching bases. This CDR3 is CASSLDGGRGRDTQYF. CDR3 DNA: TGTGCCAGCAGCTTGGACGGGGGCAGGGGGAGAGATACGCAGTATTTT.